The rows below give T cell receptor beta chains drawn from one sample of a study of neurological immune-mediated disorders. One entry per CDR3 protein results from TCRdb running MiXCR on the 5' RACE reads. The sample lists 40,000 to 50,000 distinct CDR3 sequences, around a tenth seen once, with 21% in the top ten. Sequenced sample: PBMCs. The receptors come from a woman aged 35 to 49 with HTLV-1-associated myelopathy (HAM/TSP). Each CDR3 is given with its conserved first and last residue. The D gene is left open where the match is weak. Clone size is stated in some rows and not others, as once, few, many or a class when expanded.

J gene | V gene | clone size | D gene | CDR3 protein | CDR3 DNA
TRBJ2-3 | TRBV20-1 | many | . | CSARVPGSDTQYF | TGCAGTGCTAGAGTTCCAGGGTCAGATACGCAGTATTTT
TRBJ2-1 | TRBV5-1 | many | . | CASSLTGTAGEQFF | TGCGCCAGCAGCTTAACCGGGACGGCCGGGGAGCAGTTCTTC
TRBJ1-2 | TRBV20-1 | many | TRBD1 | CSAKDGQGNYGYTF | TGCAGTGCCAAAGATGGACAGGGGAACTATGGCTACACCTTC
TRBJ1-1 | TRBV10-3 | many | . | CAISGGVFGTEAFF | TGTGCCATCAGTGGAGGGGTTTTCGGCACTGAAGCTTTCTTT
TRBJ2-7 | TRBV5-6 | many | . | CASSFRAQKLYEQYF | TGTGCCAGCAGCTTCCGGGCCCAAAAACTCTACGAGCAGTACTTC
TRBJ2-3 | TRBV5-4 | many | TRBD1 | CASSPTTGGGDTQYF | TGTGCCAGCAGCCCGACGACAGGGGGGGGAGATACGCAGTATTTT
TRBJ2-1 | TRBV7-8 | many | . | CASSLGPAGGPYNEQFF | TGTGCCAGCAGCTTAGGCCCTGCTGGGGGGCCTTACAATGAGCAGTTCTTC
TRBJ1-4 | TRBV12-3/TRBV12-4 | many | TRBD1 | CASSYPGGGNEKLFF | TGTGCCAGCAGTTACCCAGGGGGAGGAAATGAAAAACTGTTTTTT
TRBJ2-3 | TRBV5-1 | many | . | CASSLGFLEGTDTQYF | TGCGCCAGCAGCTTGGGTTTTCTAGAGGGCACAGATACGCAGTATTTT
TRBJ2-6 | TRBV18 | many | TRBD1 | CASSPGQAPGANVLTF | TGTGCCAGCTCACCTGGACAGGCCCCTGGGGCCAACGTCCTGACTTTC
TRBJ2-1 | TRBV5-1 | . | TRBD1 | CASRTWTGGNNEQFF | TGCGCCAGCAGAACCTGGACAGGGGGCAACAATGAGCAGTTCTTC
TRBJ2-1 | TRBV6-5 | many | TRBD1 | CASSTGTGTVTGQFF | TGTGCCAGCAGCACCGGGACAGGGACCGTCACCGGGCAGTTCTTC
TRBJ2-2 | TRBV4-1 | many | . | CASSQDLGNTGELFF | TGCGCCAGCAGCCAAGATCTAGGTAACACCGGGGAGCTGTTTTTT
TRBJ2-1 | TRBV7-2 | once | . | CASSLFIQVLGNEQFF | TGTGCCAGCAGCTTATTCATTCAGGTGCTGGGGAATGAGCAGTTCTTC
TRBJ2-7 | TRBV18 | many | . | CASSPGREQYF | TGTGCCAGCTCACCAGGTCGCGAGCAGTACTTC
TRBJ1-2 | TRBV5-6 | many | . | CASSAPQEPYGYTF | TGTGCCAGCAGCGCACCCCAGGAGCCCTATGGCTACACCTTC
TRBJ1-2 | TRBV29-1 | few | . | CSVERGAGYGYTF | TGCAGCGTGGAACGGGGGGCGGGCTATGGCTACACCTTC
TRBJ2-1 | TRBV10-2 | many | TRBD2 | CASSLAGPYNEQFF | TGCGCCAGCAGTCTAGCGGGGCCCTACAATGAGCAGTTCTTC
TRBJ2-1 | TRBV4-1 | many | . | CASSQARNEQFF | TGCGCCAGCAGCCAAGCTAGGAATGAGCAGTTCTTC
TRBJ2-2 | TRBV2 | many | TRBD1 | CASSEAGTGLGGELFF | TGTGCCAGCAGTGAAGCAGGGACAGGGTTAGGCGGGGAGCTGTTTTTT
TRBJ2-7 | TRBV9 | many | . | CASSVTGLPYEQYF | TGTGCCAGCAGCGTAACGGGACTGCCCTACGAGCAGTACTTC
TRBJ2-7 | TRBV7-2 | many | TRBD1 | CASSYLGQGSEQYF | TGTGCCAGCAGCTACCTGGGACAGGGGAGCGAGCAGTACTTC
TRBJ2-1 | TRBV12-3/TRBV12-4 | many | TRBD1 | CASSPRGQDYNEQFF | TGTGCCAGCAGTCCTCGTGGACAGGACTACAATGAGCAGTTCTTC
TRBJ2-1 | TRBV29-1 | few | . | CSVEGGQASSYNEQFF | TGCAGCGTTGAAGGGGGGCAGGCTAGCTCCTACAATGAGCAGTTCTTC
TRBJ1-3 | TRBV29-1 | many | . | CSAAYAGAGNTIYF | TGCAGCGCCGCATACGCAGGGGCTGGAAACACCATATATTTT
TRBJ2-1 | TRBV6-1 | many | . | CASSIQRGYPNEQFF | TGTGCCAGTTCCATTCAACGGGGGTACCCCAATGAGCAGTTCTTC
TRBJ1-3 | TRBV4-1 | many | . | CASSQRGLSSGNTIYF | TGCGCCAGCAGCCAACGCGGTCTTTCCTCTGGAAACACCATATATTTT
TRBJ2-2 | TRBV5-1 | many | . | CASSFPTETNTGELFF | TGCGCCAGCAGCTTTCCGACAGAGACGAACACCGGGGAGCTGTTTTTT
TRBJ2-7 | TRBV14 | many | . | CASSRDALWEQYF | TGTGCCAGCAGCCGGGACGCCCTTTGGGAGCAGTACTTC
TRBJ1-1 | TRBV7-2 | many | TRBD1 | CASSLGGGTVMNTEAFF | TGTGCCAGCAGCTTAGGGGGGGGGACAGTTATGAACACTGAAGCTTTCTTT
TRBJ1-4 | TRBV4-1 | many | . | CASSRIIGLGLFF | TGCGCCAGCAGCCGGATTATTGGGCTTGGATTGTTTTTT
TRBJ1-4 | TRBV5-1 | many | . | CASSERGGGLDLFF | TGCGCCAGCAGTGAACGGGGAGGAGGTTTAGATCTGTTTTTT
TRBJ1-2 | TRBV24-1 | many | . | CATSDLRDGYGYTF | TGTGCCACCAGTGACCTCAGGGATGGCTATGGCTACACCTTC
TRBJ2-1 | TRBV21-1 | many | . | CASSKARLATYNEQFF | TGTGCCAGCAGCAAAGCGCGACTAGCGACCTACAATGAGCAGTTCTTC
TRBJ1-5 | TRBV12-3/TRBV12-4 | few | . | CASSLKQGFNQPQHF | TGTGCCAGCAGTTTGAAACAGGGTTTCAATCAGCCCCAGCATTTT
TRBJ2-5 | TRBV12-3/TRBV12-4 | . | . | CASSFGGEESQYF | TGTGCCAGCAGTTTCGGAGGTGAAGAGAGCCAGTACTTC
TRBJ1-5 | TRBV7-8 | many | . | CASSSSLGGSNQPQHF | TGTGCCAGCAGCTCATCCCTGGGGGGTAGCAATCAGCCCCAGCATTTT
TRBJ1-4 | TRBV4-1 | many | . | CASSHARDPTNEKLFF | TGCGCCAGCAGCCATGCCCGGGACCCAACTAATGAAAAACTGTTTTTT
TRBJ2-2 | TRBV24-1 | many | . | CATSDFANTGELFF | TGTGCCACCAGTGATTTCGCTAACACCGGGGAGCTGTTTTTT
TRBJ2-1 | TRBV5-6 | many | . | CASSLGFTARRYNEQFF | TGTGCCAGCAGCTTGGGTTTTACAGCTCGGCGATACAATGAGCAGTTCTTC
TRBJ1-4 | TRBV3-1 | many | . | CASSPPWRDGNEKLFF | TGTGCCAGCAGCCCCCCTTGGAGGGATGGTAATGAAAAACTGTTTTTT
TRBJ2-7 | TRBV4-1 | many | . | CASSQGTVHPYEQYF | TGCGCCAGCAGCCAAGGGACAGTACACCCCTACGAGCAGTACTTC
TRBJ1-2 | TRBV12-3/TRBV12-4 | many | TRBD1 | CASSPRRDRVVYGYTF | TGTGCCAGCAGTCCCCGGCGGGACAGGGTTGTCTATGGCTACACCTTC